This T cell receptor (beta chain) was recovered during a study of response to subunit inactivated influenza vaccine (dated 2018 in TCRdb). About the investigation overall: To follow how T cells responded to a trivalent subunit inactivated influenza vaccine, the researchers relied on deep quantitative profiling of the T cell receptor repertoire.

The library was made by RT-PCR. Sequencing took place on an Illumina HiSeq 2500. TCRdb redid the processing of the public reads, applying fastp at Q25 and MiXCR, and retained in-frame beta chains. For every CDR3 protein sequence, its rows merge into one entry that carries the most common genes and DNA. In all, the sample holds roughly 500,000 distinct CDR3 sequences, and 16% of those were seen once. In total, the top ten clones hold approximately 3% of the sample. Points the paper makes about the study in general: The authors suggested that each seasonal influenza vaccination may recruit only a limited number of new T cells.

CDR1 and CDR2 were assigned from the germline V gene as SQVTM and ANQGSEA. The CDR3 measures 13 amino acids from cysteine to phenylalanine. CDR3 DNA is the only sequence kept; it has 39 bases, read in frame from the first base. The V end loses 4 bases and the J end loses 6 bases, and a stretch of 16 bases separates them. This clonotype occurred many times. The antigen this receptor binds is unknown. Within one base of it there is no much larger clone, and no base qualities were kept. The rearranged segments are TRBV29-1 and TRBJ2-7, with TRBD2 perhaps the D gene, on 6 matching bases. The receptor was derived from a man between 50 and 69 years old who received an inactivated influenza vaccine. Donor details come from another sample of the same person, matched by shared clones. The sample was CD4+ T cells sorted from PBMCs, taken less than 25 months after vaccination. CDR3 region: CSVVGDSGLEQYF. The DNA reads TGCAGCGTTGTTGGGGATTCGGGACTCGAGCAGTACTTC.